These 27 T cell receptor beta chains were all obtained from the same sample, sequenced in a study of naive and memory T cell subsets. An equimolar mix of two oligonucleotides served as the beta constant-region primer for TRBC1 and TRBC2. Four rounds of PCR amplified the ligated cDNA using nested alpha and beta constant-region primers plus SP2. TCRdb analysed the UMI-ligation and nested PCR reads with MiXCR anew, one entry per CDR3 protein. The sample has 4,000 to 5,000 distinct CDR3 sequences; roughly 5% are singletons. The sample consisted of effector memory CD8+ T cells from blood. The subset is: effector memory, CD45RA- CD27-. Source of these receptors: a human donor in good health.

This clonotype was seen at least ten times. This chain connects TRBV29-1 to TRBJ2-5; D is possibly TRBD1 or TRBD2 (6 bases each). The CDR3 runs 15 residues. Trimming left V 0 bases short and J 7 bases short, with 18 bases between. CDR1 is SQVTM, CDR2 ANQGSEA, per germline. CDR3 DNA: TGCAGCGTTGAAGATGATAGTAGGGGGGTCGGGACCCAGTACTTC. It yields the protein CSVEDDSRGVGTQYF.

This clonotype was detected a few times. V gene TRBV6-5 combines with J gene TRBJ1-6, with unresolved D. Germline values: CDR1 MNHEY, CDR2 SVGAGI. The CDR3 spans 17 residues. The V and J ends lost 5 bases and 0 bases respectively, with 14 bases between them. The CDR3 nucleotides read TGTGCCAGCAGTCGGACGGCAAGGAGCTCCTATAATTCACCCCTCCACTTT. It is translated as CASSRTARSSYNSPLHF.

This clonotype was seen many times. This chain joins TRBV14 and TRBJ2-7; TRBD2 aligns across 8 bases. There are 14 residues in the CDR3. Germline trimming cut 5 bases from V and 3 bases from J; bases unmatched to any gene: 6. The germline V gene has CDR1 SGHDN and CDR2 FVKESK. CDR3 in DNA: TGTGCCAGCAGCTATACTAGCGGAGGCTACGAGCAGTACTTC. Amino acid sequence: CASSYTSGGYEQYF.

The table lists this clonotype with many counts. As DNA, the CDR3 is TGTGCCAGCAGCTTATCAGACACTGAAGCTTTCTTT. It is translated as CASSLSDTEAFF. This chain links TRBV7-9 with TRBJ1-1; D is uncertain. This CDR3 comprises 12 residues. Trimming removed 2 bases from V and 3 bases from J, with 4 bases in between. Looked up from germline, CDR1 is SEHNR and CDR2 is FQNEAQ (reference sequence).

By frequency in the sample, this clonotype is medium-sized. The gene calls are TRBV5-1 and TRBJ2-7; 8 bases are shared with TRBD2. V was clipped by 3 bases and J by 4 bases; unmatched bases: 9. The CDR3 covers 15 residues. In germline, CDR1 is SGHRS, CDR2 YFSETQ. This CDR3 reads CASSSTSGGSYEQYF. The CDR3, as DNA: TGCGCCAGCAGCTCCACTAGCGGAGGGTCTTACGAGCAGTACTTC.

This clonotype was detected only a few times. J is TRBJ2-1 and V is TRBV20-1; D unresolved. V was trimmed by 0 bases and J by 5 bases, leaving 17 bases between them. The germline CDR1 and CDR2 sequences are DFQATT and SNEGSKA (reference sequence). The CDR3 length is 16 residues. CDR3 bases: TGCAGTGCTAGAGATTCGGCTAGGGTGTTCCACAATGAGCAGTTCTTC. Translation: CSARDSARVFHNEQFF.

This clonotype was counted ten times or more. The chain uses TRBV20-1 and TRBJ2-7, with a weak D call TRBD1 (6 bases). Germline V CDR1 and CDR2: DFQATT, SNEGSKA (reference sequence). The CDR3 is 13 amino acids. Trimming removed 0 bases from V and 3 bases from J, with 9 bases in between. The CDR3 nucleotides are TGCAGTGCTAGAGATAACAGGGACTACGAGCAGTACTTC. It translates to CSARDNRDYEQYF.

In its sample, this clonotype is medium-sized. V gene TRBV7-9 combines with J gene TRBJ2-3; 8 positions match TRBD2. With 5 bases clipped from V and 1 base from J, the junction kept 26 bases outside the gene matches. Per germline, CDR1 SEHNR and CDR2 FQNEAQ (reference sequence). The CDR3 is 22 residues long. The CDR3: CASSRTRGTSGRELRGTDTQYF. The CDR3 DNA reads TGTGCCAGCAGCCGTACGAGGGGTACTAGCGGAAGAGAATTGAGAGGCACAGATACGCAGTATTTT.

This clonotype was counted many times. The chain is built from TRBV9 and TRBJ1-2; D gene unclear. This CDR3 comprises 15 residues. Germline V gene sequence: CDR1 SGDLS, CDR2 YYNGEE. The V end was cut by 1 base, the J end by 8 bases, with 18 bases between. DNA of the CDR3: TGTGCCAGCAGCGTAACCAAGACTCCTTTGCAGGGCTACACCTTC. It codes for CASSVTKTPLQGYTF.

This clonotype has a count of ten or more. The gene calls are TRBV6-4 and TRBJ2-3; D ambiguous. The CDR3 consists of 15 residues. V gave up 3 bases and J gave up 2 bases, with 12 bases separating them. Germline V gives CDR1 MRHNA, CDR2 SNTAGT. The CDR3 spells CASSEGDSNTDTQYF. CDR3 nucleotide sequence: TGTGCCAGCAGTGAAGGCGATTCGAACACAGATACGCAGTATTTT.

This clonotype was seen at least ten times. The rearrangement links TRBV29-1 to TRBJ2-7; D is undetermined. CDR1 is SQVTM, CDR2 ANQGSEA, per germline. Trimming shortened V by 4 bases and J by 5 bases, and 9 bases separated the two germline ends. The CDR3 totals 11 residues. This chain's CDR3 is CSVVFSNEQYF. DNA of the CDR3: TGCAGCGTTGTATTTTCCAACGAGCAGTACTTC.

This clonotype showed up just a few times. This rearrangement joins TRBV6-4 to TRBJ2-6; D gene unclear. This CDR3 spans 16 amino acids. The germline V gene encodes CDR1 MRHNA and CDR2 SNTAGT. Between the trimmed V and J ends, which lost 4 bases and 0 bases, there was a span of 10 bases. CDR3 DNA sequence: TGTGCCAGCAGTGCTTCAGGCGGCTCTGGGGCCAACGTCCTGACTTTC. It translates to CASSASGGSGANVLTF.

This clonotype is medium-sized in the sample. The genes are TRBV4-2 and TRBJ2-2, with 11 bases fitting TRBD2. The CDR3 contains 16 residues. Germline lookup yields CDR1 LGHNA and CDR2 YNFKEQ. V shed 4 bases, J shed 3 bases, and the junction held 4 bases outside the gene matches. Written as DNA, the CDR3 is TGTGCCAGCAGCCCATCACTAGCGGGGGACACCGGGGAGCTGTTTTTT. Its translation: CASSPSLAGDTGELFF.

This clonotype has a count of ten or more. The chain couples TRBV20-1 to TRBJ1-1; 7 nucleotides match TRBD1. J gave up 0 bases and V 1 base, and 2 bases lay outside the gene matches. Germline CDR1 reads DFQATT; CDR2 reads SNEGSKA (reference sequence). The CDR3 consists of 14 residues. CDR3 sequence reads: CSARGTGLNTEAFF. DNA of the CDR3: TGCAGTGCTAGAGGGACAGGTTTGAACACTGAAGCTTTCTTT.

There are a few counts of this clonotype. The chain is built from TRBV7-8 and TRBJ2-7; 8 bases are a match to TRBD1. With 6 bases clipped from V and 6 bases from J, the junction kept 10 bases outside the gene matches. CDR1 SGHVS and CDR2 FQNEAQ come from the germline V gene. The CDR3 covers 14 residues. The CDR3 is CASREPGQAREQYF. The CDR3 nucleotides are TGTGCCAGCAGGGAGCCGGGACAGGCCCGCGAGCAGTACTTC.

In this sample, this clonotype turned up many times. This chain connects TRBV4-1 to TRBJ1-5, with D unresolved. Trimming cost V 4 bases and J 3 bases, with 10 bases left between them. CDR3 length: 14 amino acids. From germline, CDR1 is MGHRA and CDR2 YSYEKL. The CDR3 sequence is CASSRPGDNQPQHF. The CDR3 DNA is TGCGCCAGCAGCCGCCCCGGGGACAATCAGCCCCAGCATTTT.

This chain connects TRBV6-5 to TRBJ1-1; no clear D. There are 17 residues in the CDR3. Per the germline V gene, CDR1 is MNHEY and CDR2 is SVGAGI. Trimming removed 4 bases at V and 1 base at J, with 19 bases between. CDR3 sequence reads: CASSSVSGGSGNTEAFF. CDR3 sequence (DNA): TGTGCCAGCAGTTCAGTATCCGGTGGATCAGGGAACACTGAAGCTTTCTTT.

This clonotype was observed many times. The CDR3 coding sequence is TGCAGTGCTAGAGGACTAGCGGGGACGGGCGAGCAGTACTTC. It encodes CSARGLAGTGEQYF. The chain recombines TRBV20-1 with TRBJ2-7; TRBD2 agrees at 11 bases. With 1 base clipped from V and 6 bases from J, the junction kept 5 bases outside the gene matches. CDR3 size: 14 residues. Germline V gives CDR1 DFQATT, CDR2 SNEGSKA (reference sequence).

The chain is built from TRBV20-1 and TRBJ1-1; D possibly corresponds to TRBD1 (6 bases). This CDR3 is 16 amino acids long. The V end was cut by 0 bases, the J end by 5 bases, with 19 bases between. Per germline, CDR1 DFQATT and CDR2 SNEGSKA (reference sequence). CDR3 protein: CSARDIAKGGTTEAFF. In nucleotides, the CDR3 is TGCAGTGCTAGAGATATCGCAAAGGGGGGAACAACTGAAGCTTTCTTT.

This clonotype was picked up many times. The rearrangement uses TRBV27 and TRBJ2-3; no reliable D call. Germline lookup yields CDR1 MNHEY and CDR2 SMNVEV (reference sequence). The CDR3 is made up of 14 amino acids. The ends were cut back, 4 bases at V and 0 bases at J, with 8 bases in the middle. CDR3 bases: TGTGCCAGCAGTTCAGCCCCTAGCACAGATACGCAGTATTTT. Protein product: CASSSAPSTDTQYF.

This clonotype was observed many times. This sequence joins TRBV6-2 or TRBV6-3 and TRBJ2-2; TRBD2 is a possible D gene (5 bases). Deletions cut 2 bases from V and 5 bases from J, with 6 bases between. This CDR3 contains 13 residues. The germline V gene has CDR1 MNHEY and CDR2 SVGEGT. CDR3 loop: CASSYRETGELFF. CDR3 nucleotide sequence: TGTGCCAGCAGTTACCGGGAAACCGGGGAGCTGTTTTTT.

This clonotype ranks as medium-sized. The chain uses TRBV29-1 and TRBJ1-1; 8 bases match TRBD1. This CDR3 region has 13 residues. The J segment lost 1 base and the V segment lost 4 bases, leaving 2 bases of the junction unmatched. Germline loops: CDR1 SQVTM, CDR2 ANQGSEA. In nucleotides, the CDR3 is TGCAGCGTTGTCACAGGGGGGAACACTGAAGCTTTCTTT. Its protein product is CSVVTGGNTEAFF.

Ten or more counts support this clonotype. The chain uses TRBV7-6 and TRBJ2-7; tentatively, D is TRBD1 (7 bases). Trimming removed 1 base from V and 3 bases from J, with 13 bases in between. The CDR3 totals 15 residues. Germline CDR1 is SGHVS and CDR2 is FNYEAQ. CDR3 DNA: TGTGCCAGCAGCTTAGTTCAGGGGGGAGACTACGAGCAGTACTTC. Its translation: CASSLVQGGDYEQYF.

This clonotype came up many times. This chain uses TRBV11-2 with TRBJ2-1; possible D gene TRBD1, 6 bases. V was clipped by 5 bases and J by 4 bases, with 9 bases between them. The CDR3 loop spans 13 amino acids. CDR1 is SGHAT and CDR2 is FQNNGV in the germline V gene. CDR3 sequence reads: CASSQTGYNEQFF. The CDR3 DNA reads as TGTGCCAGCAGCCAGACAGGATACAATGAGCAGTTCTTC.

This clonotype was picked up many times. This rearrangement joins TRBV9 to TRBJ2-5; 8 bases map to TRBD1. V trimming: 0 bases; J trimming: 2 bases; junction bases outside the gene matches: 3. The CDR3 covers 15 residues. In germline, CDR1 is SGDLS, CDR2 YYNGEE. CDR3 protein: CASSVAQGAQETQYF. CDR3 sequence (DNA): TGTGCCAGCAGCGTAGCCCAGGGGGCTCAAGAGACCCAGTACTTC.

This clonotype appeared many times. V and J are TRBV15 and TRBJ2-5; no definite D call. The germline CDR1 and CDR2 sequences are LNHNV and YYDKDF (reference sequence). V shed 6 bases and J shed 3 bases, with 14 bases lying between them. The CDR3 has 14 amino acids. This chain's CDR3 is CATRTPNQEETQYF. Written as DNA, the CDR3 is TGTGCCACCAGGACACCTAATCAGGAAGAGACCCAGTACTTC.

This chain connects TRBV15 to TRBJ2-5; 7 bases align to TRBD1. V was clipped by 6 bases and J by 4 bases; unmatched bases: 2. The CDR3 sequence is 12 residues long. In germline, CDR1 is LNHNV, CDR2 YYDKDF (reference sequence). CDR3 sequence reads: CATRRGRETQYF. The CDR3 DNA follows: TGTGCCACCAGGAGGGGGCGAGAGACCCAGTACTTC.